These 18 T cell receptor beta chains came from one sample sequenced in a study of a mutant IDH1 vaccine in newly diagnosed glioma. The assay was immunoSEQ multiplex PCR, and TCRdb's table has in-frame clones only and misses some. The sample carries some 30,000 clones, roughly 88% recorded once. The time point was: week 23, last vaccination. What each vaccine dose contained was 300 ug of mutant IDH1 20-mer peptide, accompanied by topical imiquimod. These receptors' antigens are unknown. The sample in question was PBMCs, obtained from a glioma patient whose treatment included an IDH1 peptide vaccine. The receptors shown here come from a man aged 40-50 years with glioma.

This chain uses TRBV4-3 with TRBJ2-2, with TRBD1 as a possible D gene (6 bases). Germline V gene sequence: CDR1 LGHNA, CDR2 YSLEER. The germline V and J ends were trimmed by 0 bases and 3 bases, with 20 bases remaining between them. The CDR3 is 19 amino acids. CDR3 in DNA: TGCGCCAGCAGCCAAGACGGGGCAGGGGCGAGAGTATACACCGGGGAGCTGTTTTTT. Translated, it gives CASSQDGAGARVYTGELFF.

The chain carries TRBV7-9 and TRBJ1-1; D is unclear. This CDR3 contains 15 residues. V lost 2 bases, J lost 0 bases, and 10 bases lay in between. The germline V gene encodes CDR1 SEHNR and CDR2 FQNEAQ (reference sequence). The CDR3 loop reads CASSLRAAMNTEAFF. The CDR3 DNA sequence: TGTGCCAGCAGCTTACGGGCCGCGATGAACACTGAAGCTTTCTTT.

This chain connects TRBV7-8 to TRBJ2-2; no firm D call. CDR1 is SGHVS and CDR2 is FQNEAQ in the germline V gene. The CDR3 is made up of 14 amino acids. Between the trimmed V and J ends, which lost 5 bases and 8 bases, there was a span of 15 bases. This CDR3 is CASSANGPRGELFF. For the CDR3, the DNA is TGTGCCAGCAGCGCCAACGGTCCCAGGGGGGAGCTGTTTTTT.

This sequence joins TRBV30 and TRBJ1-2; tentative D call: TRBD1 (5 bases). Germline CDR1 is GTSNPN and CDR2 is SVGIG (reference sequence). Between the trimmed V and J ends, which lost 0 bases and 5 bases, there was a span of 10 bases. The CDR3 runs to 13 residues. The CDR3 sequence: CAWSVPGLYGYTF. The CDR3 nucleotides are TGTGCCTGGAGTGTCCCGGGACTTTATGGCTACACCTTC.

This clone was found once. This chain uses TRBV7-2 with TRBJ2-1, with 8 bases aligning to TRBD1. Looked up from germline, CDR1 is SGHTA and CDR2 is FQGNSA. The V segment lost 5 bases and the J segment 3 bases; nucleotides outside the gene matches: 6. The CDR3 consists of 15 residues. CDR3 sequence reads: CASSRTGINYNEQFF. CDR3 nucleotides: TGTGCCAGCAGCCGGACAGGGATAAACTACAATGAGCAGTTCTTC.

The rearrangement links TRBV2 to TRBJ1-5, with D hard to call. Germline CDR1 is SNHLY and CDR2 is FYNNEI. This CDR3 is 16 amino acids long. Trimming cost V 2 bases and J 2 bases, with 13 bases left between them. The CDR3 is CASSERVRAGNQPQHF. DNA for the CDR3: TGTGCCAGCAGTGAAAGGGTCCGGGCGGGCAATCAGCCCCAGCATTTT.

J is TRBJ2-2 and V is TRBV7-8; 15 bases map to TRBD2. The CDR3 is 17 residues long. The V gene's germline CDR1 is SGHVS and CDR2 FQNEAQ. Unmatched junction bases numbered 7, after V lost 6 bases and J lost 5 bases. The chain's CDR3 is CASRSGLAGGGTGELFF. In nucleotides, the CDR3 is TGTGCCAGCAGGTCGGGACTAGCGGGAGGAGGGACCGGGGAGCTGTTTTTT.

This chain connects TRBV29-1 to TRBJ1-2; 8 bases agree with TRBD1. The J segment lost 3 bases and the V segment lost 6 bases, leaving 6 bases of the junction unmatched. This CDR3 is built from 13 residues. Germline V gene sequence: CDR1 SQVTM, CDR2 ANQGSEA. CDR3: CSVRTGWDYGYTF. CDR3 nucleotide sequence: TGCAGCGTCCGGACAGGGTGGGACTATGGCTACACCTTC. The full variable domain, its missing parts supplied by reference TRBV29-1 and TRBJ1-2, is SAVISQKPSRDICQRGTSLTIQCQVDSQVTMMFWYRQQPGQSLTLIATANQGSEATYESGFVIDKFPISRPNLTFSTLTVSNMSPEDSSIYLCSVRTGWDYGYTFGSGTRLTVV.

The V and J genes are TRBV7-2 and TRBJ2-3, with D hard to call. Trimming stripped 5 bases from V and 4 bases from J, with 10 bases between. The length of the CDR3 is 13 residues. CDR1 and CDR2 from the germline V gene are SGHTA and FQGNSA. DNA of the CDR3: TGTGCCAGCAGCCAGCAAGGGTCAGATACGCAGTATTTT. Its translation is CASSQQGSDTQYF.

This chain's CDR3 is CASISGGNTEAFF. CDR3 in DNA: TGTGCCAGCATCTCAGGGGGCAACACTGAAGCTTTCTTT. The genes are TRBV6-6 and TRBJ1-1; 8 bases fit TRBD1. V was pared by 7 bases and J by 2 bases, with 3 bases of the junction left unmatched. Per germline, CDR1 MNHNY and CDR2 SVGAGI (reference sequence). The CDR3 loop spans 13 amino acids.

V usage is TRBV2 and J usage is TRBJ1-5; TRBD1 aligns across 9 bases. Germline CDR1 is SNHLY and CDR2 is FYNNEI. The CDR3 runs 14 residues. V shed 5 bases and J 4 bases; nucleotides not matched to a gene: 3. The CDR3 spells CASSSGTGNQPQHF. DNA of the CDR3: TGTGCCAGCAGTTCCGGGACAGGGAATCAGCCCCAGCATTTT.

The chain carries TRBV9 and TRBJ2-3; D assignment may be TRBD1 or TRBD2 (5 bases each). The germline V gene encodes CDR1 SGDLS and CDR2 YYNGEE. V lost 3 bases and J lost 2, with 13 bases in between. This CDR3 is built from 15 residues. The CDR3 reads CASSARDGLTDTQYF. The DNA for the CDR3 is TGTGCCAGCAGCGCCCGGGACGGACTCACAGATACGCAGTATTTT. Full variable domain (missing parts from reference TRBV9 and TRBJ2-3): DSGVTQTPKHLITATGQRVTLRCSPRSGDLSVYWYQQSLDQGLQFLIQYYNGEERAKGNILERFSAQQFPDLHSELNLSSLELGDSALYFCASSARDGLTDTQYFGPGTRLTVL.

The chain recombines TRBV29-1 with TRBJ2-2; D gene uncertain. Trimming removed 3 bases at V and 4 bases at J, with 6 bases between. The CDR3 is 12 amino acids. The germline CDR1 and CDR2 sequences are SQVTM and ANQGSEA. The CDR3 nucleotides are TGCAGCGTTGACGTGGGCACCGGGGAGCTGTTTTTT. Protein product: CSVDVGTGELFF.

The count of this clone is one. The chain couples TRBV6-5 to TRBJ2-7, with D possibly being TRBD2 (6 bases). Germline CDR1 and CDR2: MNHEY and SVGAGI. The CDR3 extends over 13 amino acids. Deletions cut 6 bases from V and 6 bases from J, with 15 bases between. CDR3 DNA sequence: TGTGCCAGCAGCCCCCTGGGGGGTCGCGAGCAGTACGTC. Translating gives CASSPLGGREQYV.

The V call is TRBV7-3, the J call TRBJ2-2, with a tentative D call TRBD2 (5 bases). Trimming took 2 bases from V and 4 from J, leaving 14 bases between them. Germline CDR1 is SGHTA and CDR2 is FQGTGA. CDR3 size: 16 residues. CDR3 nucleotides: TGTGCCAGCAGCTTAGTAGTGGACCGGGGCACCGGGGAGCTGTTTTTT. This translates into CASSLVVDRGTGELFF.

DNA of the CDR3: TGTGCCAGCAGCTTTATAATTGGGTATAGCACAGATACGCAGTATTTT. Protein sequence: CASSFIIGYSTDTQYF. The chain carries TRBV7-2 and TRBJ2-3; no clear D. The V and J ends lost 3 bases and 0 bases respectively, with 13 bases between them. CDR1 SGHTA and CDR2 FQGNSA come from the germline V gene. The CDR3 sequence is 16 residues long.

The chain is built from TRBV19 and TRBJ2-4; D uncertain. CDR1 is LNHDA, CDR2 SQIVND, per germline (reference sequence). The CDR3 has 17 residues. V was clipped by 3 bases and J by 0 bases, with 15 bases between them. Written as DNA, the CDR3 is TGTGCCAGTAGTATGGCCATCGGGCCAGTAGCCAAAAACATTCAGTACTTC. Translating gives CASSMAIGPVAKNIQYF.

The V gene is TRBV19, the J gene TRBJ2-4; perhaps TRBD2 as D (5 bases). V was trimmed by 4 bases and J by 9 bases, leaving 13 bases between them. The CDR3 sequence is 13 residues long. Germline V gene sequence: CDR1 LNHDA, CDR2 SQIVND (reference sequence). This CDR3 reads CASSTTGRTIQYF. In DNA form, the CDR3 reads TGTGCCAGTAGTACCACGGGGAGAACCATTCAGTACTTC.